These 5 T cell receptor beta chains share one sample of origin, sequenced in a study of CD8 T cells in Susac syndrome. About 0.5 to 1 ug RNA was reverse transcribed with random hexamers. One entry per CDR3 protein results from TCRdb running MiXCR on the immunoSEQ multiplex PCR reads. The profile covers more than 75,000 distinct CDR3 sequences, with 85% to 95% appearing a single time and 0.3% to 0.4% taken by the ten largest. Input material: CD8+ T cells from PBMCs. Receptors were obtained from a human donor in good health.

The rearrangement joins TRBV29-1 to TRBJ2-1, with D perhaps TRBD2 (5 bases). Between the trimmed V and J ends, which lost 1 base and 4 bases, there was a span of 14 bases. There are 15 residues in the CDR3. CDR1 and CDR2 (germline): SQVTM, ANQGSEA. The CDR3 loop reads CSVEGVARSYNEQFF. CDR3 coding DNA: TGCAGCGTTGAAGGGGTAGCGAGGTCTTACAATGAGCAGTTCTTC.

The J gene is TRBJ1-3, the V gene TRBV29-1, with 8 bases matching TRBD1. The CDR3 contains 13 residues. Germline trimming cut 7 bases from V and 2 bases from J; bases unmatched to any gene: 4. Germline V gene data show CDR1 as SQVTM and CDR2 as ANQGSEA. In DNA form, the CDR3 reads TGCAGCGGCCAGACAGGGGCTGGAAACACCATATATTTT. Translating it yields CSGQTGAGNTIYF. Supplemented by reference TRBV29-1 and TRBJ1-3, the full variable domain reads SAVISQKPSRDICQRGTSLTIQCQVDSQVTMMFWYRQQPGQSLTLIATANQGSEATYESGFVIDKFPISRPNLTFSTLTVSNMSPEDSSIYLCSGQTGAGNTIYFGEGSWLTVV.

This chain uses TRBV20-1 with TRBJ2-5; 9 nucleotides line up with TRBD1. CDR1 DFQATT and CDR2 SNEGSKA come from the germline V gene (reference sequence). J was trimmed by 4 bases and V by 5 bases; bases with no gene match: 8. The CDR3 covers 14 residues. CDR3 in DNA: TGCAGTGCTGGTACCGGGACAGGGTCAGAGACCCAGTACTTC. Its translation: CSAGTGTGSETQYF.

V and J are TRBV27 and TRBJ1-2; 10 bases match TRBD1. V gave up 6 bases and J gave up 6 bases; unmatched junction bases: 10. This CDR3 region has 15 residues. CDR1 MNHEY and CDR2 SMNVEV come from the germline V gene (reference sequence). Here the CDR3 reads CASSLSSTGGDGYTF. CDR3 in DNA: TGTGCCAGCAGCCTGTCATCGACAGGGGGCGATGGCTACACCTTC.

The J gene is TRBJ1-3, the V gene TRBV7-6; D call uncertain. Trimming left V 6 bases short and J 3 bases short, with 15 bases between. Germline lookup yields CDR1 SGHVS and CDR2 FNYEAQ. This CDR3 comprises 15 residues. CDR3 sequence reads: CASSSDRVFGNTIYF. CDR3 in DNA: TGTGCCAGCAGTTCTGACCGGGTATTTGGAAACACCATATATTTT.